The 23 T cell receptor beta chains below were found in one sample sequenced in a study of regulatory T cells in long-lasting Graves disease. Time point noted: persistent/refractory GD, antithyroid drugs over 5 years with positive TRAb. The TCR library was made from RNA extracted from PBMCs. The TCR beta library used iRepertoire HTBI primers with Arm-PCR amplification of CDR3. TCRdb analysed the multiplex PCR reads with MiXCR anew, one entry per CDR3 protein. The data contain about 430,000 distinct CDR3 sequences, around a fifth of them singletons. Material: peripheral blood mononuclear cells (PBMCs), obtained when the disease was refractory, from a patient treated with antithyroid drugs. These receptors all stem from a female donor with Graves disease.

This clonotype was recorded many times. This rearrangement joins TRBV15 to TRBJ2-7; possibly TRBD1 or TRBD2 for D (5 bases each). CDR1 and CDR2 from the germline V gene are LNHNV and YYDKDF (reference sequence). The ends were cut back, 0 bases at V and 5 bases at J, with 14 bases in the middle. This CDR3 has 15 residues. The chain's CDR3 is CATSRDRGVTHEQYF. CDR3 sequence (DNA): TGTGCCACCAGCAGAGATCGAGGGGTAACCCACGAGCAGTACTTC.

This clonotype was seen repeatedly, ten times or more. The DNA of the CDR3 is TGTGCCAGCAGTCTTCTAGCGGGGGGGCAGTACTTC. This translates into CASSLLAGGQYF. V usage is TRBV28 and J usage is TRBJ2-7, with 11 bases identical to TRBD2. The CDR3 totals 12 residues. The V segment lost 5 bases and the J segment 9 bases; nucleotides outside the gene matches: 3. CDR1 is MDHEN, CDR2 SYDVKM, per germline.

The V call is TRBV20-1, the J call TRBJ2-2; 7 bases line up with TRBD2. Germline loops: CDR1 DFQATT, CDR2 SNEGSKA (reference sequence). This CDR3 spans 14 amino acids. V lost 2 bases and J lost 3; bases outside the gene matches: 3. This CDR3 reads CSARFAGDTGELFF. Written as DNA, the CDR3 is TGCAGTGCTAGATTCGCGGGAGACACCGGGGAGCTGTTTTTT.

CDR3 DNA: TGTGCCAGTACCGACCGACAGTCAGAGAACACCGGGGAGCTGTTTTTT. Amino acid sequence: CASTDRQSENTGELFF. This chain connects TRBV9 to TRBJ2-2; weak D call: TRBD1 (5 bases). The V end was cut by 8 bases, the J end by 1 base, with 18 bases between. This CDR3 contains 16 residues. CDR1 SGDLS and CDR2 YYNGEE come from the germline V gene. The variable domain in full, with the rest retrieved from reference TRBV9 and TRBJ2-2, is DSGVTQTPKHLITATGQRVTLRCSPRSGDLSVYWYQQSLDQGLQFLIQYYNGEERAKGNILERFSAQQFPDLHSELNLSSLELGDSALYFCASTDRQSENTGELFFGEGSRLTVL.

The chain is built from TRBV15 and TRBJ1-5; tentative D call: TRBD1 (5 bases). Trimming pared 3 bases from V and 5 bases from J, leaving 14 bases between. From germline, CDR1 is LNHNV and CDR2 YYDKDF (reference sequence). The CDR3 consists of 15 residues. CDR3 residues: CATSSEQGGDQPQHF. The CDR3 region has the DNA TGTGCCACCAGCAGTGAGCAGGGAGGGGATCAGCCCCAGCATTTT.

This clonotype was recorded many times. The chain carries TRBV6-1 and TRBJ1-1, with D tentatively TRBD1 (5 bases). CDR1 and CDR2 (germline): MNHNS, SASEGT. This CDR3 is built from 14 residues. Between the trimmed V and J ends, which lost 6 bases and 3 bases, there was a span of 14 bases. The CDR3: CASRRGVQDTEAFF. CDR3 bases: TGTGCCAGCAGGAGGGGAGTTCAGGACACTGAAGCTTTCTTT.

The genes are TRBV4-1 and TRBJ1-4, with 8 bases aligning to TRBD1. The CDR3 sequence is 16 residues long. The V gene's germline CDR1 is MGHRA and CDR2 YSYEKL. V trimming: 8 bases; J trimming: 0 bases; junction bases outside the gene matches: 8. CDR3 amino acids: CASGTGGGPTNEKLFF. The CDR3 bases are TGCGCCAGCGGGACAGGCGGGGGCCCAACTAATGAAAAACTGTTTTTT.

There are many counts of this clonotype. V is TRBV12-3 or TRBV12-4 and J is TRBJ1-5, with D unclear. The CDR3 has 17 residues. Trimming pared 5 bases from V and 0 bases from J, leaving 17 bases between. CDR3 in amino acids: CASSPSGQSNSNQPQHF. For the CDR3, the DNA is TGTGCCAGCAGTCCCTCGGGCCAGTCAAATAGCAATCAGCCCCAGCATTTT.

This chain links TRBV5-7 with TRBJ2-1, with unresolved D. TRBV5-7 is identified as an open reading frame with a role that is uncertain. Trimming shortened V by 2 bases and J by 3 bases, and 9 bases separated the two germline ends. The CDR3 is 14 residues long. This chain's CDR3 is CASSLGRIYNEQFF. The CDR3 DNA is TGTGCCAGCAGCTTAGGACGGATCTACAATGAGCAGTTCTTC.

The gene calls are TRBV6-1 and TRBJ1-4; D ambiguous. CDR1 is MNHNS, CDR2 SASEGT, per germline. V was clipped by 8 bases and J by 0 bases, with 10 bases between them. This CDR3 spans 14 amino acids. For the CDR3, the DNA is TGTGCCAGCGCCCCCGGTGCAACTAATGAAAAACTGTTTTTT. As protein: CASAPGATNEKLFF.

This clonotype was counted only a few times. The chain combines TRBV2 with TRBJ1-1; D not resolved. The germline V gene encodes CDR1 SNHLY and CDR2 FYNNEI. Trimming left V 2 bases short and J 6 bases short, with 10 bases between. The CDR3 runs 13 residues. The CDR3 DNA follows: TGTGCCAGCAGTGAAACCGGGGTCCCTGAAGCTTTCTTT. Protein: CASSETGVPEAFF.

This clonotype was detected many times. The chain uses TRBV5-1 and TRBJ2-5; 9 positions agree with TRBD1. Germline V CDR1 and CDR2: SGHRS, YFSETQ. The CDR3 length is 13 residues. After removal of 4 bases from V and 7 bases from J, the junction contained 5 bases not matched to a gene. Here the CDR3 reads CASSTGTGTTQYF. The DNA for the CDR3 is TGCGCCAGCAGCACCGGGACAGGGACGACCCAGTACTTC.

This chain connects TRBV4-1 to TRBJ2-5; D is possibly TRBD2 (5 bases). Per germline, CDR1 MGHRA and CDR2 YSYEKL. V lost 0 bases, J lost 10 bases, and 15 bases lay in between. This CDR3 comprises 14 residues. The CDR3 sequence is CASSQEEDGANQYF. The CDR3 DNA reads TGCGCCAGCAGCCAAGAGGAGGATGGAGCTAACCAGTACTTC.

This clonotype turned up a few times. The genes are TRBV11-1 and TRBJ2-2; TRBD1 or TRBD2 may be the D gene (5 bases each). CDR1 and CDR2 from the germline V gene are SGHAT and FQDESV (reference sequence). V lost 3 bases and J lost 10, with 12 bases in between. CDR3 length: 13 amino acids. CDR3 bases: TGTGCCAGCAGCTTCGGGGCCCATCCGGAGCTGTTTTTT. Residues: CASSFGAHPELFF.

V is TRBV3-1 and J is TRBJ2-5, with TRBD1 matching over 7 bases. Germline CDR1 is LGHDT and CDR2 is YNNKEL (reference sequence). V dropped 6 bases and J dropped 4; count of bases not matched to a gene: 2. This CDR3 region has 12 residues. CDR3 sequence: CASRDRVETQYF. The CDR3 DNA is TGTGCCAGCAGAGACAGGGTAGAGACCCAGTACTTC.

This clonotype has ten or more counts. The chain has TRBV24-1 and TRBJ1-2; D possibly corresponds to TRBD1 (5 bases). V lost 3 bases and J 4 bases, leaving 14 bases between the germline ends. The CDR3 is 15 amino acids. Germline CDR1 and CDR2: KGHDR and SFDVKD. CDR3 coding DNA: TGTGCCACCAGTGATGCCAGGGCGGGGTTCTATGGCTACACCTTC. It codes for CATSDARAGFYGYTF.

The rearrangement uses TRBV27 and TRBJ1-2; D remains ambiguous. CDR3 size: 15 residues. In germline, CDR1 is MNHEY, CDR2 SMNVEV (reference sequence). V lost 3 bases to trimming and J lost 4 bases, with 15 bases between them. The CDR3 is CASSFQSPPVYGYTF. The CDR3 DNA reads TGTGCCAGCAGTTTCCAGAGTCCCCCTGTCTATGGCTACACCTTC.

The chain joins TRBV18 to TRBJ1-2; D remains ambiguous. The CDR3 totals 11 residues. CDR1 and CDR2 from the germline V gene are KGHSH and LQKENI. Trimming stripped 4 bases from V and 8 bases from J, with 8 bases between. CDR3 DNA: TGTGCCAGCTCACGGCCTCCGGGCTACACCTTC. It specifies CASSRPPGYTF.

CDR3 protein: CASSQDRGLNGELFF. CDR3 nucleotides: TGTGCCAGCAGCCAAGACAGGGGGCTTAACGGGGAGCTGTTTTTT. This rearrangement joins TRBV14 to TRBJ2-2, with 8 bases fitting TRBD1. Trimming removed 0 bases from V and 7 bases from J; junction bases left unmatched: 4. The CDR3 has 15 amino acids. Germline loops: CDR1 SGHDN, CDR2 FVKESK.

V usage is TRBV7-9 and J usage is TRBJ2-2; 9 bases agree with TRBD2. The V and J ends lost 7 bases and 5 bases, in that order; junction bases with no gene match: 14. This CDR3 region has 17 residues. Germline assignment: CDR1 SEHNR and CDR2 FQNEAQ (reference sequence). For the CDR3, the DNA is TGTGCCAGCATCCCTGGGCTAGCGGGGACGGAAACCGGGGAGCTGTTTTTT. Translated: CASIPGLAGTETGELFF.

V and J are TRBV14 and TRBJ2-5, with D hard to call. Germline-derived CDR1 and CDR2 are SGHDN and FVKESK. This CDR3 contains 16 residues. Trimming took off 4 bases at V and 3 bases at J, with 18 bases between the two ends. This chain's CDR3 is CASSPLRSDKKETQYF. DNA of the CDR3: TGTGCCAGCAGCCCCCTTAGGAGCGACAAAAAAGAGACCCAGTACTTC.

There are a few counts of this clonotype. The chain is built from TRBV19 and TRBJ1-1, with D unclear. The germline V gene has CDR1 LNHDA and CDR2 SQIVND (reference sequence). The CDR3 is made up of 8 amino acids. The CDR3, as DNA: TGTGGGAACACTGAAGCTTTCTTT. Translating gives CGNTEAFF.

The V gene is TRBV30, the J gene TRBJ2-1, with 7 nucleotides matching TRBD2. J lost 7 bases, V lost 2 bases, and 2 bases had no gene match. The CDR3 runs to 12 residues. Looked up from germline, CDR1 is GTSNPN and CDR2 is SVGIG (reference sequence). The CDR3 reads CAWSLGGNEQFF. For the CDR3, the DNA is TGTGCCTGGAGTTTGGGGGGGAATGAGCAGTTCTTC.